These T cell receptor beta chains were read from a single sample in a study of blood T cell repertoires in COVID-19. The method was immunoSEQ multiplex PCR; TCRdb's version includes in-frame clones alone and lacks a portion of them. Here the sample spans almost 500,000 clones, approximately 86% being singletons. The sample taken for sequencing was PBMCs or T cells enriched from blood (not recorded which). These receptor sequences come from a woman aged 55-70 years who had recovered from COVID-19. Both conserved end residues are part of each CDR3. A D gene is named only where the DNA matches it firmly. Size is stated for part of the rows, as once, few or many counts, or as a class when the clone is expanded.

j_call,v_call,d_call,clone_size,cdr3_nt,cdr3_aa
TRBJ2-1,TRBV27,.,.,TGTGCCAGCAGTTTAGTTGGAGGAAGCTCCTACAATGAGCAGTTCTTC,CASSLVGGSSYNEQFF
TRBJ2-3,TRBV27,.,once,TGTGCCAGCAGTTTATCAAAGGGAGGTACGCAGTATTTT,CASSLSKGGTQYF
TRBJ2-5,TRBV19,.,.,TGTGCCAGTAGTATTGGGCAGGGAGAGACCCAGTACTTC,CASSIGQGETQYF
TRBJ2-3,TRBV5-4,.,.,TGTGCCAGCAGCTTGCGTAGCGGTAGCACAGATACGCAGTATTTT,CASSLRSGSTDTQYF
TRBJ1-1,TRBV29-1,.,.,TGCAGCGCCCTGTCACAGGTAAACACTGAAGCTTTCTTT,CSALSQVNTEAFF
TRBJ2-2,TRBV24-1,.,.,TGTGCCACCAGTGATTTGAATCGCAACGCGAGTGGGGAGCTGTTTTTT,CATSDLNRNASGELFF
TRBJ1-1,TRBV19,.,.,TGTGCCAGTAGTATTGCGTTTGAAGCTTTCTTT,CASSIAFEAFF
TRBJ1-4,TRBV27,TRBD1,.,TGTGCCAGCAGTTTATACCCCCTGACAGGGGGGGGGAAACTGTTTTTT,CASSLYPLTGGGKLFF
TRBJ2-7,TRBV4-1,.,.,TGCGCCAGCAGCCAAGTAACCGGCGAGCAGTACTTC,CASSQVTGEQYF
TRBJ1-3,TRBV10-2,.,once,TGCGCCACCACGGACCGACAGGTGGTGCCCTCTGGAAACACCATATATTTT,CATTDRQVVPSGNTIYF
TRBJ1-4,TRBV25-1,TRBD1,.,TGTGCCAGCAGTGTGGGACAGGGGATCGGGAATGAAAAACTGTTTTTT,CASSVGQGIGNEKLFF
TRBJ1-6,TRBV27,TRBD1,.,TGTGCCAGCAGAACGGAATCGACAGGGCCGGGTAATTCACCCCTCCACTTT,CASRTESTGPGNSPLHF
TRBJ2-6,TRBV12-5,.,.,TGTGCTAGTGGTTTGGTAATCGGGGTCGGGGCCAACGTCCTGACTTTC,CASGLVIGVGANVLTF
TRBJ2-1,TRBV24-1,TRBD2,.,TGTGCCACCAGTGATTCAAGCGGGGGGGCAGGTAGGGAGCAGTTCTTC,CATSDSSGGAGREQFF
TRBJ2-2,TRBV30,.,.,TGTGCCTGCCACATCGGACAATCGAACACCGGGGAGCTGTTTTTT,CACHIGQSNTGELFF
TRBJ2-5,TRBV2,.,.,.,CASSSSGQETQYF
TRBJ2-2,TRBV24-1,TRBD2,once,TGTGCCACCAGTGTTCCGCGGGGGGATGGCACCGGGGAGCTGTTTTTT,CATSVPRGDGTGELFF
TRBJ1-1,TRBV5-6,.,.,TGTGCCAGCAGCTTGGAGGGTAGGGGTAAAGCTTTCTTT,CASSLEGRGKAFF
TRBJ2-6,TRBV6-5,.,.,TGTGCCAGCACGGACTTGGTTGCTGGGGCCAACGTCCTGACTTTC,CASTDLVAGANVLTF
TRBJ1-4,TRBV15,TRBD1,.,TGTGCCACCAGCAGGGGGGGACAGGGAAGTGAAAAACTGTTTTTT,CATSRGGQGSEKLFF
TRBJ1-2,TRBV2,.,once,TGTGCCAGCAGAATAGGGGGAGATCATGGCTACACCTTC,CASRIGGDHGYTF
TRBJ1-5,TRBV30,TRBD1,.,TGTGCCTGGAGAGGACAGGGGGCAGGCCCCCAGCATTTT,CAWRGQGAGPQHF
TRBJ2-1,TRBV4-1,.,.,TGCGCCAGCAGCCATTCTGTCGGGGGACAGATACTCTACAATGAGCAGTTCTTC,CASSHSVGGQILYNEQFF
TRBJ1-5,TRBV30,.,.,TGTGCCTGGAGTCCGGGGGGGGATCAGCCCCAGCATTTT,CAWSPGGDQPQHF
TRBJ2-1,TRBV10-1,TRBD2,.,TGCGCCAGCAGTGAGGAGCGGGGGGCCTCACAATACAATGAGCAGTTCTTC,CASSEERGASQYNEQFF
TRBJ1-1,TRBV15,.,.,TGTGCCACCAGCAGTGGAGGGTTCGCCACTGAAGCTTTCTTT,CATSSGGFATEAFF
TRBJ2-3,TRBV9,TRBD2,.,TGTGCCAGCAGCTTAGGACTAGCGGTAGAGGCAGATACGCAGTATTTT,CASSLGLAVEADTQYF
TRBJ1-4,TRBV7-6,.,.,TGTGCCAGCAGCCAAGGAAGGCGGGATAATGAAAAACTGTTTTTT,CASSQGRRDNEKLFF
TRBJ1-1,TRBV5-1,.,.,TGCGCCAGCAGCCCGGCGGGGACTGAAGCTTTCTTT,CASSPAGTEAFF
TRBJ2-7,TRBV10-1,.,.,TGCGCCAGCAGTGAGGCTAACTCCTACCTCTTTTACTTC,CASSEANSYLFYF
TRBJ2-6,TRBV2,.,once,TGTGCCAGCAGCACATTAAAAGGGGCCAACGTCCTGACTTTC,CASSTLKGANVLTF
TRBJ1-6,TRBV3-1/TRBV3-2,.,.,TGTGCCAGCAGCCAAGGTAGTGCCGTGAGGAATTCACCCCTCCACTTT,CASSQGSAVRNSPLHF
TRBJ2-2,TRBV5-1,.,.,TGCGCCAGCAGCTTGCTTATCCAGGGTAACACCGGGGAGCTGTTTTTT,CASSLLIQGNTGELFF
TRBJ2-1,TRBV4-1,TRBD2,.,TGCGCCAGCAGCCAATTCCTTAGCGGGGGGTCCTACAATGAGCAGTTCTTC,CASSQFLSGGSYNEQFF
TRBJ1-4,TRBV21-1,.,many,TGTGCCAGCAGCAAAAGGGGACAGAGTAATGAAAAACTGTTTTTT,CASSKRGQSNEKLFF
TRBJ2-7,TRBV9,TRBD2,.,TGTGCCAGCAGTGCCGGAGCGGGGGGGCTCGAGCAGTACTTC,CASSAGAGGLEQYF
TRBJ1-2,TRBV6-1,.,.,TGTGCCAGCAGTGAGCACAGACAGCCGGAACCCTATGGCTACACCTTC,CASSEHRQPEPYGYTF
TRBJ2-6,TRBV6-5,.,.,TGTGCCAGCAGAACACAGGGCTCTGGGGCCAACGTCCTGACTTTC,CASRTQGSGANVLTF
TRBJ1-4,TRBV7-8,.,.,TGTGCCAGCAGCCCAGGAGACAGCCGTAATGAAAAACTGTTTTTT,CASSPGDSRNEKLFF
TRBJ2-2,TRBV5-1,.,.,TGCGCCAGCAGCTTGGCCATCTCGGGCACCGGGGAGCTGTTTTTT,CASSLAISGTGELFF
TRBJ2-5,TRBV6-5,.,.,TGTGCCAGCAGTTACTCGTTCAGTTCCCAAGAGACCCAGTACTTC,CASSYSFSSQETQYF
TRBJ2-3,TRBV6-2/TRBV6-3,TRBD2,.,TGTGCCAGCAGTTATTTCACTAGCGGCCTTCCCACTAGCACAGATACGCAGTATTTT,CASSYFTSGLPTSTDTQYF
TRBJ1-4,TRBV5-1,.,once,TGCGCCAGCAGAGGGACTTCGGGGGAAAAACTGTTTTTT,CASRGTSGEKLFF
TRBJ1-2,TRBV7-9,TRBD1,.,TGTGCCAGCAGCTTAGGTGTCGACAGGGGGGATGGCTACACCTTC,CASSLGVDRGDGYTF
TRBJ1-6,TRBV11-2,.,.,TGTGCCAGCAGCGGAGGAGATTCACCCCTCCACTTT,CASSGGDSPLHF